A selection of T cell receptor beta chains follows, all from one sample in a study of human T cells and chemical hapten exposure. TCRdb itself ran the RACE reads through MiXCR, one entry per CDR3 protein. The sample carries around 350,000 distinct CDR3 sequences, 4.5% to 7% recorded once. This specimen consisted of whole blood, obtained in connection with sensitization to the hapten diphenylcyclopropenone (DPC). The receptors were sampled from a woman aged 18-30 years with alopecia areata. Some clones in this sample may be carry-over from other donors' samples. Both conserved end residues are part of each CDR3. The order of the fields is D gene, clone size, V gene, J gene, CDR3 DNA, CDR3 protein. D genes are given only for firm matches. Part of the rows lack a size; the others show once, few, many or a class for expanded clones.

>-|medium-sized|TRBV7-6|TRBJ1-1
TGTGCCAGCAGCTTAAGCCAGAGGACTGAAGCTTTCTTT
CASSLSQRTEAFF
>TRBD1|-|TRBV12-3/TRBV12-4|TRBJ1-1
TGTGCCAGCAGTTCGGGACAGGGGATTTCGAGGACTGAAGCTTTCTTT
CASSSGQGISRTEAFF
>-|-|TRBV6-5|TRBJ1-3
TGTGCCAGCAGGTCCCCGACGTTCCCCCACTCTGGAAACACCATATATTTT
CASRSPTFPHSGNTIYF
>-|many|TRBV6-5|TRBJ2-7
TGTGCCAGCAGTTACTCCAGGGTCGGGCGCAGAACCTACGAGCAGTACTTC
CASSYSRVGRRTYEQYF
>TRBD1|many|TRBV7-8|TRBJ2-1
TGTGCCAGCAGCCCATGGACAGGGGGAACAATAAATGAGCAGTTCTTC
CASSPWTGGTINEQFF
>TRBD2|few|TRBV6-5|TRBJ2-1
TGTGCCAGCAGACGTAGCGGGGGGAATGAGCAGTTCTTC
CASRRSGGNEQFF
>-|many|TRBV20-1|TRBJ1-5
TGCAGTGCTCGTGACTCCCGTAATCAGCCCCAGCATTTT
CSARDSRNQPQHF
>TRBD1|-|TRBV6-5|TRBJ2-2
TGTGCCAGCAGTTTTTTTCCAGGGGGCCCCGGGGAGCTGTTTTTT
CASSFFPGGPGELFF
>-|-|TRBV20-1|TRBJ2-7
TGCAGTGCTCGCTACAGGGACCACGAGCAGTACTTC
CSARYRDHEQYF
>-|-|TRBV7-9|TRBJ2-2
TGTGCCAGCAGCTTACAGACCGGGGAGCTGTTTTTT
CASSLQTGELFF
>TRBD1|many|TRBV28|TRBJ1-2
TGTGCCAGCAGGCTACGGGTCCCGGGACAGGCAAACTATGGCTACACCTTC
CASRLRVPGQANYGYTF
>-|-|TRBV2|TRBJ2-1
TGTGCCAGCAGGTCGACATTTTCCTACAATGAGCAGTTCTTC
CASRSTFSYNEQFF
>TRBD2|few|TRBV12-3/TRBV12-4|TRBJ2-3
TGTGCCAGCAGTTCCCCGCGCGGGGGACCCACAGATACGCAGTATTTT
CASSSPRGGPTDTQYF
>TRBD2|few|TRBV4-2|TRBJ2-1
TGTGCCAGCAGCCAAGGGACTAGCGGGGAGAGTGAGCAGTTCTTC
CASSQGTSGESEQFF
>TRBD1|-|TRBV18|TRBJ2-7
TGTGCCAGCTCACCTACAGGGGGCCTCTCCTACGAGCAGTACTTC
CASSPTGGLSYEQYF
>-|many|TRBV12-3/TRBV12-4|TRBJ2-2
TGTGCCAGCAGTTTTCCGGGGTCAGGGGCCGGGGAGCTGTTTTTT
CASSFPGSGAGELFF